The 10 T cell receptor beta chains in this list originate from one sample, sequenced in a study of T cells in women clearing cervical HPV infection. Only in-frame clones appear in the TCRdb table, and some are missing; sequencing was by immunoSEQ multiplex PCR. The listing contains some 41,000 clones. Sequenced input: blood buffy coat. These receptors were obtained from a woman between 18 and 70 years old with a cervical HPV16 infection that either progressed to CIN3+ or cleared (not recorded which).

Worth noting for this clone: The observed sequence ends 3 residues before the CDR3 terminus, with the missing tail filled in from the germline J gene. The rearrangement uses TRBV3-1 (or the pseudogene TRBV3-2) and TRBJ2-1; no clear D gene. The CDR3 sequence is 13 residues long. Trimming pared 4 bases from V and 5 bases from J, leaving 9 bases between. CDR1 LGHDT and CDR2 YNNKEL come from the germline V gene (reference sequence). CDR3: CASSLNTNNEQFF. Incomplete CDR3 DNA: TGTGCCAGCAGCCTTAATACTAACAATGAG.

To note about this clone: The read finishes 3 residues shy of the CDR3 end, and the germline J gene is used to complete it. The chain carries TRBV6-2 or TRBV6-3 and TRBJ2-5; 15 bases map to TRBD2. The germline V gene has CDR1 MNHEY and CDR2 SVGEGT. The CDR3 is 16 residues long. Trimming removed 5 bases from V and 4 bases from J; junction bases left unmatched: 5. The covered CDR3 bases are TGTGCCAGCAGTCCGGGGACTAGCGGGGGGAGAGAGACC. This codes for CASSPGTSGGRET. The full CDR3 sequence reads CASSPGTSGGRETQYF.

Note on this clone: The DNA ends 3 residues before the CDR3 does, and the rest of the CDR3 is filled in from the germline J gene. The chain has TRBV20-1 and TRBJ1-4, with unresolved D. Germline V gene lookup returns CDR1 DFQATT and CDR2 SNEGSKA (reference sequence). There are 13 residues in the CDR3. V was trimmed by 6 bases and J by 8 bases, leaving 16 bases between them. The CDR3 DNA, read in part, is TGCAGTGCCAGCCAACCCGGCGGAGAAAAA. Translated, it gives CSASQPGGEK. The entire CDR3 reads CSASQPGGEKLFF.

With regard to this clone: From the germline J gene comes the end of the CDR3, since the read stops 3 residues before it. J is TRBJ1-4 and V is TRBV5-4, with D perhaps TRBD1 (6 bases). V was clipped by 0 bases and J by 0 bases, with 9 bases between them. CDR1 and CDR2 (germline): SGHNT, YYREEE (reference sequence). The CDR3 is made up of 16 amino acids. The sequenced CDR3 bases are TGTGCCAGCAGCTTGGGACAGGTGACAACTAATGAAAAA. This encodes CASSLGQVTTNEK. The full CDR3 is CASSLGQVTTNEKLFF. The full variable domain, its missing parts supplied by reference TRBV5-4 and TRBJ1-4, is ETGVTQSPTHLIKTRGQQVTLRCSSQSGHNTVSWYQQALGQGPQFIFQYYREEENGRGNFPPRFSGLQFPNYSSELNVNALELDDSALYLCASSLGQVTTNEKLFFGSGTQLSVL.

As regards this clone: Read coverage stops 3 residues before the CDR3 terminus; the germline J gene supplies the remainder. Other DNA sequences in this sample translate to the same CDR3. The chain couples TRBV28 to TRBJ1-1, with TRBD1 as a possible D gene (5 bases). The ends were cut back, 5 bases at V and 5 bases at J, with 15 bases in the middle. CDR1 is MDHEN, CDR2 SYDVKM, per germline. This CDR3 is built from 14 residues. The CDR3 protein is CASSPDQRGTEAFF. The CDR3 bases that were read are TGTGCCAGCAGTCCCGATCAGAGGGGTACTGAA.

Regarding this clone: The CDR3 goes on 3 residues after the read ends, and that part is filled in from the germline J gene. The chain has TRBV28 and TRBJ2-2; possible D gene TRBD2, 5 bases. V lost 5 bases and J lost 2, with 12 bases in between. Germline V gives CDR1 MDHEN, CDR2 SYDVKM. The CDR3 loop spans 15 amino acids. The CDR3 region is CASSPWTANTGELFF. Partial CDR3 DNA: TGTGCCAGCAGTCCATGGACTGCCAACACCGGGGAG.

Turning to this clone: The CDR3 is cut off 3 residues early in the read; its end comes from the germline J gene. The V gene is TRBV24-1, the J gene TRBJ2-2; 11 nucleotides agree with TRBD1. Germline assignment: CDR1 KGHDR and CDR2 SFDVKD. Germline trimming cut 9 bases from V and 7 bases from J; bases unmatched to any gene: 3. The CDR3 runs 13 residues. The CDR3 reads CATRTGGGGELFF. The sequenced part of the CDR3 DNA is TGTGCCACCCGGACAGGGGGCGGCGGGGAG.

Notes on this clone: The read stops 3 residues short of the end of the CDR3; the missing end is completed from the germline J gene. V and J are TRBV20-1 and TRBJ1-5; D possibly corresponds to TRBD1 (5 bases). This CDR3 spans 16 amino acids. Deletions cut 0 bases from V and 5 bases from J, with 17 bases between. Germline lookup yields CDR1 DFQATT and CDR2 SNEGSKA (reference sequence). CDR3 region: CSARDQPGRVDQPQHF. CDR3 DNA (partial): TGCAGTGCTAGAGATCAACCGGGCAGGGTCGATCAGCCC.

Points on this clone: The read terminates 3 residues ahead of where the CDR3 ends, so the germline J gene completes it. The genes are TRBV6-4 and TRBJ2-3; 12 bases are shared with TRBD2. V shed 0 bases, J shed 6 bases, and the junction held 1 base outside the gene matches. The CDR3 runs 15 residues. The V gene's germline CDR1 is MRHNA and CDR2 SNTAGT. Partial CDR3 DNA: TGTGCCAGCAGTGACTCAACTAGCGGGGGGGATACG. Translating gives CASSDSTSGGDT. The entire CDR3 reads CASSDSTSGGDTQYF.

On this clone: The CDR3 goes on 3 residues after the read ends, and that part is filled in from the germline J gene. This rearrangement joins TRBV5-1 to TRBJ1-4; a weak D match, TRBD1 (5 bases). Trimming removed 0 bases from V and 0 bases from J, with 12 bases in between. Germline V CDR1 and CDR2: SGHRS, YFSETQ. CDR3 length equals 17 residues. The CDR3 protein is CASSLAHGGSTNEKLFF. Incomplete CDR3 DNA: TGCGCCAGCAGCTTGGCTCACGGGGGATCAACTAATGAAAAA.